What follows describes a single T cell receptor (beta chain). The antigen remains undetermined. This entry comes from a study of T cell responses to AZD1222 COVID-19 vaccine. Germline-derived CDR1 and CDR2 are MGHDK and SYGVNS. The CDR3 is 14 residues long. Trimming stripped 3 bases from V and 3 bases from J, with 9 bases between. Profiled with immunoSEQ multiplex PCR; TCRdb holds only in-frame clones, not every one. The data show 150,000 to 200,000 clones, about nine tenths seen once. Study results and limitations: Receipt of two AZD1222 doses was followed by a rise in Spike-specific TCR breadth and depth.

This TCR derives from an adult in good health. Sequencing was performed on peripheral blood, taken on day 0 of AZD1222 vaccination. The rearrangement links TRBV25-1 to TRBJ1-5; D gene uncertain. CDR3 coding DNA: TGTGCCAGCAGTGATGGGCAGAACAATCAGCCCCAGCATTTT. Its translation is CASSDGQNNQPQHF.